The clone carrying this T cell receptor (beta chain) occurred a few times. The antigen remains undetermined. The data were taken from a study of T-cell memory formation after mild COVID-19. Across the whole study: Clusters were largely donor specific.

Study-wide points: Of the contracting clones, CD4+ ones lay mainly in CM and EM, and CD8+ ones in EMRA.

Each CDR3 protein is one row after TCRdb ran MiXCR on the 5' RACE reads. There are roughly 170,000 distinct CDR3 sequences in the sample; 20% to 25% occur only once, and more than 20% lies in the top ten. Looked up from germline, CDR1 is LGHNA and CDR2 is YSLEER. This CDR3 has 15 residues. Trimming cost V 0 bases and J 4 bases, with 11 bases left between them. The source of this sequence is an adult woman who had mild COVID-19 (a few samples of this study predate the infection). Cell type and time point are not known. The chain is built from TRBV4-3 and TRBJ2-3; TRBD1 or TRBD2 may be the D gene (5 bases each). The sample taken for sequencing was PBMCs or a T cell subset sorted from them (not recorded which). CDR3 coding DNA: TGCGCCAGCAGCCAAGATCCGGGGACCTCAGATACGCAGTATTTT. Encoded protein: CASSQDPGTSDTQYF.